This is a list of T cell receptor beta chains from one sample in a study of shared clonotypes between healthy human individuals. Profiling relied on immunoSEQ multiplex PCR, and the TCRdb table lists in-frame clones only, not all of them. The table records approximately 2,000,000 clones, roughly 95% of them present only once. The sequenced sample was naive CD8+ T cells from PBMCs. These receptors were taken from a man between 18 and 35 years old in good health. Some clones in this sample may be carry-over from other donors' samples. Both conserved end residues are part of each CDR3.

cdr3_length | v_call | cdr3_aa
14 | TRBV18 | CASSPETASYEQYF
16 | TRBV19 | CASIRSFRATNEKLFF
18 | TRBV11-2 | CASSLEMASGSRGDTQYF
12 | TRBV19 | CATSVGAGELFF
13 | TRBV30 | CAWSTGSYNEQFF
15 | TRBV19 | CASSTSFFAGGEQYF
14 | TRBV19 | CASSIVMELAEAFF
14 | TRBV7-9 | CASSLGLPLYEQYF
12 | TRBV9 | CASSVDGAWLYF
16 | TRBV5-1 | CASSPESKGPNTEAFF
16 | TRBV2 | CASSPGIDSYTDTQYF
14 | TRBV14 | CASSQDRSTDTQYF
17 | TRBV6-1 | CASSAALNRGLKDTQYF
13 | TRBV19 | CASNTLEKGELFF
13 | TRBV11-2 | CASSLVAAYEQYF
13 | TRBV6-5 | CASSLQGATEAFF
15 | TRBV4-3 | CASSQGVGVVYEQYF
20 | TRBV29-1 | CSVEDALKAGGPQPYNEQFF
14 | TRBV9 | CASSPSGRGDEQFF
15 | TRBV6-5 | CASSYSGSVTDTQYF
17 | TRBV2 | CASSVAPLAGFQNEQFF
15 | TRBV2 | CASSEAGGLPGELFF
17 | TRBV27 | CASSLSAEVYSNQPQHF
13 | TRBV9 | CASSVPGSAEAFF
20 | TRBV14 | CASSHTRRLAGPPSYNEQFF
16 | TRBV6-5 | CASSYSLSGSTDTQYF
11 | TRBV19 | CASRGAYEQYF
13 | TRBV28 | CASGGQDSYEQYF
14 | TRBV19 | CVVGDSHPSSGYTF
19 | TRBV4-3 | CASSPLLPTGGRPFYEQYF
16 | TRBV19 | CASSPRTGGIFYGYTF
13 | TRBV5-4 | CASSTNPSYEQYF
11 | TRBV25-1 | CASTDSYEQYF
15 | TRBV7-7 | CASSSTGGRTDTQYF
15 | TRBV2 | CASSDSGYSNEKLFF
16 | TRBV4-3 | CASSQERQGEADTQYF
18 | TRBV6-1 | CASSAMRGRAQSNQPQHF
15 | TRBV27 | CASSPLVGAYNEQFF
16 | TRBV7-9 | CASSLAPRGAKNIQYF
14 | TRBV16 | CASSNGVGPSEQYF
15 | TRBV27 | CASSLRGSGANVLTF
15 | TRBV4-2 | CASSHEDRVNYGYTF
15 | TRBV15 | CATRHAPGPGYEQYF
13 | TRBV28 | CASSQRGEYIQYF
13 | TRBV28 | CASRSTGGNEQFF
15 | TRBV9 | CASSVAHSGANVLTF
15 | TRBV7-2 | CASSLVGTGGDGYTF
16 | TRBV6-6 | CASSYSSGGTGNEQFF
14 | TRBV5-8 | CASSLGLTYQPQHF
14 | TRBV5-1 | CASSLAMGPDEQYF